The clone carrying this TCR beta chain showed up just a few times. The antigen is not known. Random-hexamer reverse transcription was applied to roughly 0.5 to 1 ug RNA. Multiplex PCR with immunoSEQ amplified the TCR beta CDR3 across 54 Vbeta and 13 Jbeta. In TCRdb, the immunoSEQ multiplex PCR reads were re-called with MiXCR into one record per CDR3 protein. The repertoire holds a few hundred thousand distinct CDR3 sequences, with approximately 91% as singletons. The data are from a study of CD8 T cells in Susac syndrome. Points from the study as a whole: The study conceded that its TCR sequencing and HLA analysis involved relatively few individuals.

TCR beta sequencing was performed on blood CD8+ and CD4+ T cells. The multiple sclerosis controls were treatment-naive patients, and their relapsing-remitting disease was stable or active. The CDR3 totals 16 residues. Unmatched junction bases numbered 12, after V lost 0 bases and J lost 10 bases. From germline, CDR1 is LGHNA and CDR2 YNFKEQ. Sequenced input: CD8+ T cells from PBMCs. This receptor was identified in a human donor with multiple sclerosis. The J gene is TRBJ2-1, the V gene TRBV4-2; the match to TRBD2 covers 7 bases. DNA of the CDR3: TGTGCCAGCAGCCAAGACACCAGCGGGATGCCGCGCGAGCAGTTCTTC. As protein: CASSQDTSGMPREQFF.